These 10 T cell receptor beta chains share one sample of origin, sequenced in a study of shared clonotypes between healthy human individuals (dated by TCRdb to the early 2020s). Receptor amplification or capture employed the immunoSEQ multiplex PCR assay. TCRdb limited this immuneACCESS table to in-frame rearrangements with V and J called. A share of clones is missing; checked studies link under half to unresolved V genes, and the rest is unexplained. The sample table contains about 680,000 clones; only one count was recorded for less than 85% of them. The top ten constitute approximately 1.6% of the sample. The sequencing input was memory CD4+ T cells sorted from blood. The cell subset or site label of this sample denotes: CD45RA-negative fraction. Receptors were obtained from a woman aged 25 to 39 in good health.

The CDR3 sequence is CAISEALTDSSYEQYF. CDR3 sequence (DNA): TGTGCCATCAGTGAAGCATTGACAGACAGCTCCTACGAGCAGTACTTC. The chain recombines TRBV10-3 with TRBJ2-5; TRBD1 might be the D (5 bases). TRBJ2-7 explains the end of the DNA better; the J call may be wrong. This CDR3 contains 16 residues. Germline V gene data show CDR1 as ENHRY and CDR2 as SYGVKD.

The chain recombines TRBV19 with TRBJ2-1; D gene unclear. Trimming stripped 1 base from V and 3 bases from J, with 10 bases between. Germline loops: CDR1 LNHDA, CDR2 SQIVND (reference sequence). This CDR3 contains 15 residues. The chain's CDR3 is CASSIGSSLYNEQFF. The CDR3 coding sequence is TGTGCCAGTAGTATAGGGTCCAGCCTCTACAATGAGCAGTTCTTC.

V is TRBV6-4 and J is TRBJ1-1; a possible D gene is TRBD1 (5 bases). From germline, CDR1 is MRHNA and CDR2 SNTAGT. V shed 5 bases and J shed 5 bases, with 18 bases lying between them. This CDR3 contains 15 residues. As DNA, the CDR3 is TGTGCCAGCAGTCCTTCGGGGGGTTATCAAACTGAAGCTTTCTTT. It is translated as CASSPSGGYQTEAFF.

This clone was observed once. The V and J genes are TRBV2 and TRBJ2-2; 14 nucleotides align to TRBD2. The V gene's germline CDR1 is SNHLY and CDR2 FYNNEI. V lost 6 bases to trimming and J lost 5 bases; unmatched junction nucleotides: 14. The length of the CDR3 is 19 residues. CDR3 sequence: CASSVPGLAGEGGTGELFF. The CDR3 DNA sequence: TGTGCCAGCAGCGTTCCGGGACTAGCGGGAGAGGGGGGGACCGGGGAGCTGTTTTTT.

The chain is built from TRBV19 and TRBJ2-3; D may be TRBD2 (6 bases). The CDR3 covers 16 residues. CDR1 and CDR2 (germline): LNHDA, SQIVND (reference sequence). The V gene lost 3 bases and the J gene lost 2 bases, with 15 bases spanning the gap. The CDR3 DNA reads as TGTGCCAGTAGTATTTGGACTACACTTTACACAGATACGCAGTATTTT. Translating gives CASSIWTTLYTDTQYF.

The chain recombines TRBV27 with TRBJ2-3, with 10 bases that match TRBD1. J lost 0 bases, V lost 6 bases, and 6 bases had no gene match. The CDR3 runs 16 residues. The germline gives CDR1 MNHEY, CDR2 SMNVEV (reference sequence). The CDR3 spells CASSHPGQGSTDTQYF. The CDR3 DNA sequence: TGTGCCAGCAGCCATCCGGGACAGGGGAGCACAGATACGCAGTATTTT.

The chain links TRBV5-1 to TRBJ2-5; 11 bases align to TRBD1. The CDR3 runs to 15 residues. Per germline, CDR1 SGHRS and CDR2 YFSETQ. Trimming cost V 8 bases and J 5 bases; bases outside gene matches: 11. The CDR3 nucleotides are TGCGCCAGTAGATTAGGACAGGGGGCTAAGGAGACCCAGTACTTC. Amino acids: CASRLGQGAKETQYF.

The CDR3 reads CASSPGRKNTEAFF. The CDR3 bases are TGTGCCAGCAGCCCAGGACGGAAGAACACTGAAGCTTTCTTT. The chain links TRBV28 to TRBJ1-1; D remains unclear. This CDR3 region has 14 residues. Germline V lookup: CDR1 MDHEN, CDR2 SYDVKM. The V end was cut by 6 bases, the J end by 1 base, with 12 bases between.

This clone was seen a few times. The chain joins TRBV5-1 to TRBJ2-7, with D possibly being TRBD1 or TRBD2 (5 bases each). Germline assignment: CDR1 SGHRS and CDR2 YFSETQ. This CDR3 has 14 residues. Trimming cost V 4 bases and J 11 bases, with 22 bases left between them. CDR3 sequence reads: CASSPGTDNLREYF. CDR3 DNA: TGCGCCAGCAGCCCAGGGACGGACAACTTACGAGAGTACTTC.

This clone was detected a few times. The chain couples TRBV15 to TRBJ1-4; D is unclear. The CDR3 totals 14 residues. Germline V gives CDR1 LNHNV, CDR2 YYDKDF (reference sequence). The ends were cut back, 0 bases at V and 7 bases at J, with 9 bases in the middle. CDR3 sequence: CATSRDLGIEKLFF. In DNA form, the CDR3 reads TGTGCCACCAGCAGAGATCTCGGGATTGAAAAACTGTTTTTT.